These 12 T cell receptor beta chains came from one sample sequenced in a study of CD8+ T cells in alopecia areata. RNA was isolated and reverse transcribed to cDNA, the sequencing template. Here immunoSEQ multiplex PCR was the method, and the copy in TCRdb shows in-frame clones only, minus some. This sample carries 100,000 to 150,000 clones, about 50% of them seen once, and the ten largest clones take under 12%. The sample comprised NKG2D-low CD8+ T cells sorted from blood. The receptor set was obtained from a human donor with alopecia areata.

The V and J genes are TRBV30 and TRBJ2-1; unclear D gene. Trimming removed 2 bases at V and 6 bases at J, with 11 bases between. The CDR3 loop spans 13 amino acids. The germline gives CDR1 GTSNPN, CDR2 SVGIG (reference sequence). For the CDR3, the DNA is TGTGCCTGGAGTAAGGTCTCTACCAATGAGCAGTTCTTC. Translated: CAWSKVSTNEQFF.

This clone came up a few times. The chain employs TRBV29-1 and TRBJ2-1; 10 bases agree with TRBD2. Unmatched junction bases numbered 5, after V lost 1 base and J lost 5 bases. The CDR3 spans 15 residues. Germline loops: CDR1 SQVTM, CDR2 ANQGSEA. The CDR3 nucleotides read TGCAGCGTTGAAGGTGTAGCGGGAGGCAACAATGAGCAGTTCTTC. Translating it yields CSVEGVAGGNNEQFF.

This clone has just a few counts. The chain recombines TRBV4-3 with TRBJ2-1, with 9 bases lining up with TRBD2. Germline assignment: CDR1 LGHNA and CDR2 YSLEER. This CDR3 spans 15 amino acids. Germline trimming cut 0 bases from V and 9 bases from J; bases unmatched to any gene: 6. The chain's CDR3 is CASSQDLLAGGEQFF. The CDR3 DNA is TGCGCCAGCAGCCAAGATCTACTAGCGGGTGGTGAGCAGTTCTTC.

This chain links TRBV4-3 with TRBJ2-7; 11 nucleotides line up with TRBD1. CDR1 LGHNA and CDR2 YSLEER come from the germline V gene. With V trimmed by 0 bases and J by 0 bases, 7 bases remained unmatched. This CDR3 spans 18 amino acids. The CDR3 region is CASSQDSPGQGGSYEQYF. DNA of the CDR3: TGCGCCAGCAGCCAAGATTCCCCGGGACAGGGGGGCTCCTACGAGCAGTACTTC.

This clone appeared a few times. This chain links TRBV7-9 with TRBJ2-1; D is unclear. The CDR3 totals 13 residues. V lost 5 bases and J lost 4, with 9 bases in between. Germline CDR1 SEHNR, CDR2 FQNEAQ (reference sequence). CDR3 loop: CASSRTGYNEQFF. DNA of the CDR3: TGTGCCAGCAGCCGGACCGGGTACAATGAGCAGTTCTTC.

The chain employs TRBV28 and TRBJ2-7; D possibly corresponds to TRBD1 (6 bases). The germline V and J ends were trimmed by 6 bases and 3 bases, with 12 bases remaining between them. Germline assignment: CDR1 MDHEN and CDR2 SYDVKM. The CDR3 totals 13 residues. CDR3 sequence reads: CASSRTELYEQYF. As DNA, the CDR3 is TGTGCCAGCAGCCGGACAGAACTCTACGAGCAGTACTTC. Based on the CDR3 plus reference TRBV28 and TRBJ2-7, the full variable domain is DVKVTQSSRYLVKRTGEKVFLECVQDMDHENMFWYRQDPGLGLRLIYFSYDVKMKEKGDIPEGYSVSREKKERFSLILESASTNQTSMYLCASSRTELYEQYFGPGTRLTVT.

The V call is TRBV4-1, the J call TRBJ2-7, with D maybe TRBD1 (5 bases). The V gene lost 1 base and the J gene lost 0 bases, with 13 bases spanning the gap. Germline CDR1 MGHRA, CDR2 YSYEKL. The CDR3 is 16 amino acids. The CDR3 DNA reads TGCGCCAGCAGCCAAGCCAGTCAGGGAAGCTCCTACGAGCAGTACTTC. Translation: CASSQASQGSSYEQYF.

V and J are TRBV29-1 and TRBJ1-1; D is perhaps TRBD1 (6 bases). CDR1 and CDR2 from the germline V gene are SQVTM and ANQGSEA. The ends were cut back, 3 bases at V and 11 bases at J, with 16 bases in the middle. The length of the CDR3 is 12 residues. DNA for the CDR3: TGCAGCGTTGATTTTTCAGGGGAGGCGGCTTTCTTT. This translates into CSVDFSGEAAFF.

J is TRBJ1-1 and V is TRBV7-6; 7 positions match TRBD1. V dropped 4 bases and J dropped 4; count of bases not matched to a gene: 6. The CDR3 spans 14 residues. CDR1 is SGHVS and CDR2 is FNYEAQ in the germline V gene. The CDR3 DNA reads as TGTGCCAGCAGCTCTTACAGGGGACCCACTGAAGCTTTCTTT. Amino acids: CASSSYRGPTEAFF.

The CDR3 region has the DNA TGCAGCGTTGAGGACACGAACACTGAAGCTTTCTTT. This encodes CSVEDTNTEAFF. J is TRBJ1-1 and V is TRBV29-1, with a weak D call TRBD1 (5 bases). Per germline, CDR1 SQVTM and CDR2 ANQGSEA. Trimming removed 3 bases from V and 1 base from J, with 6 bases in between. CDR3 length: 12 residues. Combining the CDR3 with reference TRBV29-1 and TRBJ1-1 gives the whole variable domain SAVISQKPSRDICQRGTSLTIQCQVDSQVTMMFWYRQQPGQSLTLIATANQGSEATYESGFVIDKFPISRPNLTFSTLTVSNMSPEDSSIYLCSVEDTNTEAFFGQGTRLTVV.

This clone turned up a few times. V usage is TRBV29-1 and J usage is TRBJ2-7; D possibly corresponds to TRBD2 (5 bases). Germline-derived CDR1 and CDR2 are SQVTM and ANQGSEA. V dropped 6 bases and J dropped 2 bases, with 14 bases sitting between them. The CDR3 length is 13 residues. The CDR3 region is CSVRAVTPYEQYF. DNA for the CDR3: TGCAGCGTCCGAGCGGTGACCCCCTACGAGCAGTACTTC.

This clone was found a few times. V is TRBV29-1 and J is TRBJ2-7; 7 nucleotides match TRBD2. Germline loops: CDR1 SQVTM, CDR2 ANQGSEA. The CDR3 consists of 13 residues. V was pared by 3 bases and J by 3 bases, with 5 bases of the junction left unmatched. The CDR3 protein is CSVDREGNYEQYF. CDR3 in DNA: TGCAGCGTTGATAGGGAGGGGAACTACGAGCAGTACTTC.